This T cell receptor beta chain was identified during a study of TIL therapy for anti-PD-1-resistant metastatic lung cancer. Study-wide context: By whole-exome sequencing, median non-synonymous tumor mutation burden was over 1.2 mutations per megabase.

This clone was observed a handful of times. This was the immunoSEQ v3 assay. Clones were read by immunoSEQ multiplex PCR, and TCRdb kept only the in-frame ones, dropping some. The sample carries under 55,000 clones, around 80% recorded once. Trimming removed 1 base from V and 9 bases from J, with 13 bases in between. The CDR3 has 15 residues. Germline V gives CDR1 SNHLY, CDR2 FYNNEI. Documented time point: pre-treatment sample, taken before nivolumab and TIL therapy. Sequences were derived from blood, sampled at baseline. The chain carries TRBV2 and TRBJ1-6; a possible D gene is TRBD1 (5 bases). This clonotype was sampled from a woman aged 30 to 85 with non-small cell lung cancer. CDR3 sequence: CASSEVGRVVSPLHF. For the CDR3, the DNA is TGTGCCAGCAGTGAAGTGGGCAGGGTGGTTTCACCCCTCCACTTT.